This T cell receptor (beta chain) came from a study of patients and donors after allogeneic stem cell transplantation. TCRdb fed the RT-PCR reads into MiXCR, producing one record per CDR3 protein. The table has 400,000 to 500,000 distinct CDR3 sequences, roughly 17% seen once; the top ten hold roughly 7%. This clonotype was seen more than once but under ten times. CDR3 length equals 17 residues. In germline, CDR1 is LNHNV, CDR2 YYDKDF (reference sequence). Trimming at V came to 2 bases and at J to 3 bases, leaving 8 bases not matched to a gene. The sample was blood, either unsorted or a sorted T cell fraction (not recorded which). The sequence derives from a human donor who was either an allogeneic HSCT recipient or a stem cell or donor lymphocyte infusion donor (not recorded which). It is not recorded whose cells these are; they may come from a transplant donor. The chain uses TRBV15 and TRBJ2-2; TRBD2 agrees at 8 bases. The CDR3 nucleotides are TGTGCCACCAGCAGACTGCTAGCCGGGGGGGACACCGGGGAGCTGTTTTTT. Its protein product is CATSRLLAGGDTGELFF.